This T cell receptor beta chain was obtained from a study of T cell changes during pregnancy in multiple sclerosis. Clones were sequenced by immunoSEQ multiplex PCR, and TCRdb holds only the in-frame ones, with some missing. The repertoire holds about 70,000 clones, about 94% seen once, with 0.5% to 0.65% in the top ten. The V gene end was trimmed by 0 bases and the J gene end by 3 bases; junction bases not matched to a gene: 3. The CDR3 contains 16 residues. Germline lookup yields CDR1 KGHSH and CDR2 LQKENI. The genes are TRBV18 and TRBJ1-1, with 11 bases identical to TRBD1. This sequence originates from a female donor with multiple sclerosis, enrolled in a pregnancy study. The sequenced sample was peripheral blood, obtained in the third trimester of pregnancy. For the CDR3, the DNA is TGTGCCAGCTCACCACCCGGGGACAGGGGGTACACTGAAGCTTTCTTT. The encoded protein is CASSPPGDRGYTEAFF.